This T cell receptor (beta chain) was sequenced during a study of blood T cell repertoires in COVID-19. Study-level information: The study drew acute and convalescent COVID-19 samples from the United States, Italy and Spain.

Germline V CDR1 and CDR2: SGDLS, YYNGEE. This CDR3 is built from 15 residues. The V gene lost 0 bases and the J gene lost 3 bases, with 10 bases spanning the gap. Generated by immunoSEQ multiplex PCR, the TCRdb table keeps only in-frame clones and is missing some. The data contain around 40,000 clones, 85% of them seen just once; the ten biggest clones take up 8.5% to 10%. This rearrangement joins TRBV9 to TRBJ1-5; TRBD1 is a possible D gene (5 bases). The TCR originated in a human donor in a cohort sampled during active COVID-19. Specimen: peripheral blood. This CDR3 is CASSVEGLPNQPQHF. The CDR3 bases are TGTGCCAGCAGCGTAGAGGGGTTACCCAATCAGCCCCAGCATTTT.